The 15 T cell receptor beta chains listed next were all sequenced from one sample in a study of T cells after posttransplantation cyclophosphamide. Data came from immunoSEQ multiplex PCR; TCRdb stores just in-frame clones and leaves some out. The sample records some 21,000 clones, 65% to 90% being singletons. Control samples came 1 year after myeloablative marrow transplants with methotrexate plus calcineurin inhibitor. The specimen was PBMCs, collected about 400 days after allogeneic stem cell transplant with calcineurin inhibitor and methotrexate. Every receptor here comes from a female patient aged 30-39 years who received an allogeneic stem cell transplant from an unrelated donor, was CMV-positive, and had acute and chronic GVHD. T cells may partly derive from the graft donor.

The V and J genes are TRBV7-9 and TRBJ1-5; D remains unclear. Trimming cost V 2 bases and J 0 bases, with 5 bases left between them. CDR3 length: 14 amino acids. Per the germline V gene, CDR1 is SEHNR and CDR2 is FQNEAQ (reference sequence). In DNA form, the CDR3 reads TGTGCCAGCAGCTTACGGGGTAGCAATCAGCCCCAGCATTTT. Its protein is CASSLRGSNQPQHF.

The gene calls are TRBV2 and TRBJ1-2; D unclear. The CDR3 contains 13 residues. Looked up from germline, CDR1 is SNHLY and CDR2 is FYNNEI. V dropped 5 bases and J dropped 0 bases, with 7 bases sitting between them. CDR3 loop: CASSTPTNYGYTF. In nucleotides, the CDR3 is TGTGCCAGCAGTACTCCGACTAACTATGGCTACACCTTC.

This clone has a single count. V usage is TRBV5-5 and J usage is TRBJ1-2; D perhaps matches TRBD1 (5 bases). Trimming took 0 bases from V and 2 from J, leaving 8 bases between them. The CDR3 is 14 residues long. CDR1 is SGHKS, CDR2 YYEKEE, per germline (reference sequence). As DNA, the CDR3 is TGTGCCAGCAGCTTGGTCAGGGCCAACTATGGCTACACCTTC. Translated: CASSLVRANYGYTF.

This clone was seen just once. The chain links TRBV27 to TRBJ2-3, with D unresolved. Germline lookup yields CDR1 MNHEY and CDR2 SMNVEV (reference sequence). The V end was cut by 3 bases, the J end by 0 bases, with 4 bases between. The CDR3 is 13 residues long. This CDR3 reads CASSFSSTDTQYF. The DNA for the CDR3 is TGTGCCAGCAGTTTCTCTAGCACAGATACGCAGTATTTT.

This clone has a single count. The chain uses TRBV19 and TRBJ2-3; tentative D call: TRBD1 (6 bases). CDR3 size: 18 residues. The V and J ends lost 5 bases and 1 base respectively, with 22 bases between them. Germline V gene sequence: CDR1 LNHDA, CDR2 SQIVND (reference sequence). In DNA form, the CDR3 reads TGTGCCAGTAGTGACAGGATTCGCAAGAGAGTCGGCACAGATACGCAGTATTTT. Its translation: CASSDRIRKRVGTDTQYF.

CDR3 DNA: TGTGCCTGGAGCACTGGACAGCCAAATCAGCCCCAGCATTTT. This translates into CAWSTGQPNQPQHF. The rearrangement links TRBV30 to TRBJ1-5; D might be TRBD1 (6 bases). The CDR3 is made up of 14 amino acids. Trimming stripped 3 bases from V and 4 bases from J, with 13 bases between. Germline lookup yields CDR1 GTSNPN and CDR2 SVGIG (reference sequence).

The sample holds one count of this clone. The chain recombines TRBV5-1 with TRBJ1-1; no firm D call. CDR3 size: 14 residues. Germline V lookup: CDR1 SGHRS, CDR2 YFSETQ. V lost 5 bases, J lost 7 bases, and 18 bases lay in between. The CDR3 loop reads CASRWSWLPNEAFF. The CDR3 coding sequence is TGCGCCAGCAGGTGGTCGTGGCTTCCAAATGAAGCTTTCTTT.

This clone was found a few times. The chain uses TRBV20-1 and TRBJ2-2; D gene ambiguous. The V gene's germline CDR1 is DFQATT and CDR2 SNEGSKA (reference sequence). Trimming removed 1 base from V and 7 bases from J, with 4 bases in between. CDR3 length: 11 residues. CDR3 bases: TGCAGTGCTAGAGGAGACGGGGAGCTGTTTTTT. It codes for CSARGDGELFF.

This clone was recorded a few times. The germline gene is not matched at one end of the junction; a read error may be the cause. The rearrangement joins TRBV7-7 to TRBJ2-7; 10 positions agree with TRBD1. The length of the CDR3 is 15 residues. The germline V gene has CDR1 SSHAT and CDR2 FNYEAQ (reference sequence). This chain's CDR3 is CASSLGTGVGYEQYF. The CDR3 nucleotides read TGTGCTAGCAGCTTAGGGACAGGGGTAGGCTACGAGCAGTACTTC. The whole variable domain, filled in from reference TRBV7-7 and TRBJ2-7, reads GAGVSQSPRYKVTKRGQDVTLRCDPISSHATLYWYQQALGQGPEFLTYFNYEAQPDKSGLPSDRFSAERPEGSISTLTIQRTEQRDSAMYRCASSLGTGVGYEQYFGPGTRLTVT.

The chain carries TRBV11-2 and TRBJ2-7, with D perhaps matching TRBD1 (6 bases). The CDR3 runs 15 residues. From germline, CDR1 is SGHAT and CDR2 FQNNGV. V lost 5 bases and J lost 7, with 21 bases in between. CDR3 loop: CASSRIIQGAGEQYF. The CDR3 DNA sequence: TGTGCCAGCAGCCGAATTATACAGGGCGCAGGAGAGCAGTACTTC. The complete variable domain, with remaining parts taken from reference TRBV11-2 and TRBJ2-7, reads EAGVAQSPRYKIIEKRQSVAFWCNPISGHATLYWYQQILGQGPKLLIQFQNNGVVDDSQLPKDRFSAERLKGVDSTLKIQPAKLEDSAVYLCASSRIIQGAGEQYFGPGTRLTVT.

The genes are TRBV18 and TRBJ2-5, with D possibly matching TRBD2 (5 bases). Germline assignment: CDR1 KGHSH and CDR2 LQKENI. The CDR3 is 16 residues long. V was cut by 2 bases and J by 2 bases, with 15 bases left in between. The CDR3: CASSPTQLTGQETQYF. CDR3 nucleotide sequence: TGTGCCAGCTCACCAACTCAGCTGACGGGACAAGAGACCCAGTACTTC.

Turning to this clone: A read error is likely, as this CDR3 ends without the conserved phenylalanine or tryptophan. The DNA is left out, because the CDR3 cannot be placed on it with certainty; the CDR3 is given as TCRdb lists it. The V gene is TRBV6-1, the J gene TRBJ2-7; TRBD1, the table's D call, was not compared with the DNA. Germline CDR1 and CDR2: MNHNS and SASEGT. Ends included, the CDR3 has 13 residues. This CDR3 reads CASREGTGLYLRL.

The chain joins TRBV5-1 to TRBJ1-1, with 7 bases matching TRBD1. Germline-derived CDR1 and CDR2 are SGHRS and YFSETQ. The CDR3 totals 15 residues. Losses at the gene ends were 0 bases for V and 4 bases for J; bases not matched to a gene: 6. CDR3 sequence reads: CASSLANRGFTEAFF. The CDR3 nucleotides read TGCGCCAGCAGCTTGGCAAACAGGGGATTCACTGAAGCTTTCTTT.

The rearrangement links TRBV2 to TRBJ1-2; 7 positions agree with TRBD1. CDR3 length: 15 residues. J lost 4 bases, V lost 1 base, and 6 bases had no gene match. Germline loops: CDR1 SNHLY, CDR2 FYNNEI. CDR3 DNA: TGTGCCAGCAGTGAAGGACCCGGGACAGTCTATGGCTACACCTTC. This encodes CASSEGPGTVYGYTF.

The chain joins TRBV6-5 to TRBJ1-1, with 10 bases matching TRBD1. The CDR3 has 14 residues. Per the germline V gene, CDR1 is MNHEY and CDR2 is SVGAGI. J was trimmed by 8 bases and V by 10 bases; bases with no gene match: 13. CDR3 bases: TGTGCCACCACCCCGGGACAGGGGCTTCACGAAGCTTTCTTT. Its translation: CATTPGQGLHEAFF.